A single sample is the source of the 18 T cell receptor beta chains below, sequenced in a study of CD8 T cells in Susac syndrome. Random hexamers primed reverse transcription of 0.5 to 1 ug RNA. A single record per CDR3 protein comes from TCRdb applying MiXCR to the immunoSEQ multiplex PCR reads. The sample shows about 200,000 distinct CDR3 sequences, nearly 95% of them seen only once. What was sequenced was CD4+ T cells from PBMCs. All receptors come from a human donor with multiple sclerosis.

V is TRBV20-1 and J is TRBJ2-3; 13 positions match TRBD2. Losses at the gene ends were 3 bases for V and 8 bases for J; bases not matched to a gene: 11. CDR3 length: 16 amino acids. Germline V gene data show CDR1 as DFQATT and CDR2 as SNEGSKA (reference sequence). CDR3 nucleotides: TGCAGTGCTAGGGACCGGACTAGCGGGAGTAAGGTTACGCAGTATTTT. Translated: CSARDRTSGSKVTQYF.

The DNA for the CDR3 is TGTGCCAGCAGCTTAGCGGGAGGCGAGCAGTACTTC. Amino acids: CASSLAGGEQYF. The genes are TRBV13 and TRBJ2-7; TRBD2 aligns across 7 bases. Germline V lookup: CDR1 PRHDT, CDR2 FYEKMQ (reference sequence). Germline trimming cut 1 base from V and 6 bases from J; bases unmatched to any gene: 0. The CDR3 sequence is 12 residues long.

The chain employs TRBV11-3 and TRBJ2-1, with D hard to call. From germline, CDR1 is SGHNT and CDR2 YENEEA. Trimming took off 1 base at V and 3 bases at J, with 7 bases between the two ends. CDR3 size: 14 residues. In DNA, the CDR3 is TGTGCCAGCAGCTTAGTCGGAATCTACAATGAGCAGTTCTTC. Its translation is CASSLVGIYNEQFF.

This chain uses TRBV29-1 with TRBJ2-5; D ambiguous. The CDR3 totals 10 residues. The V gene lost 5 bases and the J gene lost 6 bases, with 7 bases spanning the gap. The germline gives CDR1 SQVTM, CDR2 ANQGSEA. The CDR3 loop is CSVSLKTQYF. The CDR3 DNA reads as TGCAGCGTTAGTTTGAAGACCCAGTACTTC.

Only one count was recorded for this clonotype. V and J are TRBV6-5 and TRBJ2-1, with no clear D. V lost 2 bases, J lost 0 bases, and 11 bases lay in between. This CDR3 contains 16 residues. In germline, CDR1 is MNHEY, CDR2 SVGAGI. CDR3 loop: CASSYHPESSYNEQFF. The CDR3 region has the DNA TGTGCCAGCAGTTACCACCCTGAGAGCTCCTACAATGAGCAGTTCTTC.

The CDR3 coding sequence is TGTGCCACCAGTGAATCGAGGGCTGAGCAGTTCTTC. Translated: CATSESRAEQFF. The chain carries TRBV24-1 and TRBJ2-1; possible D gene TRBD2, 5 bases. The germline gives CDR1 KGHDR, CDR2 SFDVKD. The V and J ends lost 4 bases and 9 bases respectively, with 9 bases between them. The CDR3 runs to 12 residues.

The chain joins TRBV7-2 to TRBJ2-4; TRBD1 matches at 10 bases. Germline V gene sequence: CDR1 SGHTA, CDR2 FQGNSA. Trimming removed 5 bases from V and 8 bases from J; junction bases left unmatched: 9. CDR3 length equals 15 residues. The CDR3, as DNA: TGTGCCAGCAGCAGGGACAGGGGTTCTGGATACATTCAGTACTTC. The encoded protein is CASSRDRGSGYIQYF.

In this sample, this clonotype turned up a few times. The rearrangement joins TRBV20-1 to TRBJ2-5; D gene uncertain. The CDR3 runs 14 residues. Germline-derived CDR1 and CDR2 are DFQATT and SNEGSKA (reference sequence). The V and J ends lost 5 bases and 3 bases respectively, with 16 bases between them. The CDR3 DNA reads as TGCAGTGCTCGCCCCCTAGGTCCGAAAGAGACCCAGTACTTC. It is translated as CSARPLGPKETQYF.

The chain uses TRBV5-4 and TRBJ2-1; D possibly uses TRBD1 or TRBD2 (5 bases each). Trimming stripped 4 bases from V and 5 bases from J, with 10 bases between. CDR1 and CDR2 (germline): SGHNT, YYREEE (reference sequence). The CDR3 covers 13 residues. CDR3 region: CASSRGTNNEQFF. Written as DNA, the CDR3 is TGTGCCAGCAGCCGTGGGACCAACAATGAGCAGTTCTTC. Complete variable domain (other parts from reference TRBV5-4 and TRBJ2-1): ETGVTQSPTHLIKTRGQQVTLRCSSQSGHNTVSWYQQALGQGPQFIFQYYREEENGRGNFPPRFSGLQFPNYSSELNVNALELDDSALYLCASSRGTNNEQFFGPGTRLTVL.

The chain links TRBV30 to TRBJ1-5; 7 bases are shared with TRBD1. The J segment lost 5 bases and the V segment lost 1 base, leaving 2 bases of the junction unmatched. This CDR3 is built from 13 residues. Germline-derived CDR1 and CDR2 are GTSNPN and SVGIG (reference sequence). The CDR3 sequence: CAWSGQGDQPQHF. In nucleotides, the CDR3 is TGTGCCTGGAGTGGACAGGGTGATCAGCCCCAGCATTTT.

The CDR3, as DNA: TGCAGCGTACGACATGGGCTCAAAAACATTCAGTACTTC. It codes for CSVRHGLKNIQYF. The chain couples TRBV29-1 to TRBJ2-4, with D unclear. The CDR3 consists of 13 residues. V gave up 6 bases and J gave up 3 bases, with 12 bases separating them. Germline V CDR1 and CDR2: SQVTM, ANQGSEA.

The chain uses TRBV5-1 and TRBJ2-1, with 9 bases fitting TRBD2. Germline V gene data show CDR1 as SGHRS and CDR2 as YFSETQ. This CDR3 has 17 amino acids. Trimming removed 0 bases from V and 8 bases from J; junction bases left unmatched: 12. In DNA form, the CDR3 reads TGCGCCAGCAGCTTGGAGTCTTCAGCGGGAGGTTACCATGAGCAGTTCTTC. This translates into CASSLESSAGGYHEQFF.

The rearrangement links TRBV2 to TRBJ2-2; D remains ambiguous. V shed 7 bases and J shed 7 bases, with 13 bases lying between them. The V gene's germline CDR1 is SNHLY and CDR2 FYNNEI. The CDR3 is 13 amino acids. In DNA, the CDR3 is TGTGCCAGCATGTTAGAGGTTGGCGGGGAGCTGTTTTTT. It encodes CASMLEVGGELFF.

The chain links TRBV12-3 or TRBV12-4 to TRBJ1-1, with 9 bases matching TRBD1. The trim removed 6 bases at V and 0 bases at J, leaving 14 bases unmatched. The CDR3 covers 18 residues. CDR3 region: CASSRRGTGSSMNTEAFF. CDR3 coding DNA: TGTGCCAGCAGCCGTCGGGGGACAGGGTCTTCTATGAACACTGAAGCTTTCTTT.

This chain links TRBV20-1 with TRBJ2-3; TRBD2 matches 7 bases. The CDR3 contains 16 residues. The V gene end was trimmed by 3 bases and the J gene end by 2 bases; junction bases not matched to a gene: 11. In germline, CDR1 is DFQATT, CDR2 SNEGSKA (reference sequence). DNA for the CDR3: TGCAGTGCTAGCCCTAGCGGTATCCTAGCCACAGATACGCAGTATTTT. Translating gives CSASPSGILATDTQYF.

For the CDR3, the DNA is TGTGCCAGCAGTTTTCCCGGACGGAAAACTGAAGCTTTCTTT. The encoded protein is CASSFPGRKTEAFF. The chain joins TRBV12-3 or TRBV12-4 to TRBJ1-1, with D unresolved. The CDR3 covers 14 residues. V was cut by 3 bases and J by 5 bases, with 13 bases left in between.

This clonotype has more than one count but fewer than ten. The V call is TRBV12-3 or TRBV12-4, the J call TRBJ2-7; 9 positions match TRBD1. V lost 7 bases and J lost 7; bases outside the gene matches: 14. There are 15 residues in the CDR3. This chain's CDR3 is CASTSTGTGLREQYF. The CDR3 DNA is TGTGCCAGCACCTCCACCGGGACAGGGCTGCGGGAGCAGTACTTC.

The J gene is TRBJ2-2, the V gene TRBV2; 7 nucleotides align to TRBD1. The CDR3 is 15 amino acids. V shed 6 bases and J 4 bases; nucleotides not matched to a gene: 8. The germline gives CDR1 SNHLY, CDR2 FYNNEI. The CDR3 region has the DNA TGTGCCAGCAGGATGGACAGGACCTCCACCGGGGAGCTGTTTTTT. Protein sequence: CASRMDRTSTGELFF.